This record covers a single T cell receptor (beta chain). The germline V gene has CDR1 MNHEY and CDR2 SVGAGI. This CDR3 has 17 amino acids. With V trimmed by 1 base and J by 0 bases, 3 bases remained unmatched. Libraries of bulk TCR were made by previously described methods (with listed TCR primers). Using its own MiXCR run on the PCR reads, TCRdb lists one record per CDR3 protein. The top ten hold about 0.81% of the sample, which has approximately 630,000 distinct CDR3 sequences, 25% seen once. These data are taken from a study of molecular identifiers for immune sequencing clone quantification. On the study more broadly: Four of five splits of RNA from about 20,000 or 100,000 naive CD8 cells were sequenced in replicates.

This sequence joins TRBV6-5 and TRBJ2-3, with 11 bases fitting TRBD1. Sequencing was done on a sample of naive CD8+ T cells from blood, with Jurkat cell RNA spiked in. The sample's subset: FACS-sorted CD8+CD4-CCR7+CD45RA+ naive T cells. The TCR sequence derives from a human donor in good health. Some libraries in this study had Jurkat cell RNA spiked in. The chain's CDR3 is CASSYWGQGESTDTQYF. In DNA, the CDR3 is TGTGCCAGCAGTTACTGGGGACAGGGGGAGAGCACAGATACGCAGTATTTT.